This TCR beta chain emerged from a study of technical replicates of blood from a few donors (dated by TCRdb to between 2016 and 2019). The CDR3 runs 15 residues from the cysteine to the phenylalanine. The DNA shown is the 45-base CDR3, in frame from base 1. Trimming at the junction amounts to 7 bases on V and 1 base on J, and the germline ends lie 16 bases apart. CDR1 is given as SNHLY and CDR2 as FYNNEI, both from the germline V gene. A word on this clone: The antigen it binds to is not known. Per-base quality was not reported, and no clone a single base away is much larger than it.

The library was obtained by the immunoSEQ multiplex PCR assay. TCRdb retrieved this table from immuneACCESS and kept in-frame rearrangements only. Not all clones are present; in checked studies, unresolved V genes account for under half, and no reason is known for the remainder. Across this sample there are under 90,000 clones, with around 92% seen only once. The top ten clonotypes cover about 0.24% of the sample. Sequences were obtained from T cells isolated from PBMCs. The rearranged chain carries TRBV2 and TRBJ1-1; no D gene call is confident. This clonotype originated in a human donor in good health. The nucleotides are TGTGCCAGCAATCGAAGTATTGGAGCGAACACTGAAGCTTTCTTT. This gives the protein CASNRSIGANTEAFF. With the rest looked up from the reference TRBV2 and TRBJ1-1 genes rather than sequenced, the full variable domain is EPEVTQTPSHQVTQMGQEVILRCVPISNHLYFYWYRQILGQKVEFLVSFYNNEISEKSEIFDDQFSVERPDGSNFTLKIRSTKLEDSAMYFCASNRSIGANTEAFFGQGTRLTVV.